The 32 T cell receptor beta chains reported below all come from one sample, sequenced in a study of metastatic and nonmetastatic thyroid tumors. TCRdb reassembled clones from the PCR reads with MiXCR. The sample includes 75,000 to 95,000 clones, more than 9.5% of them seen just once. No treatment of any kind had been given to any patient before thyroid surgery. The specimen sequenced was blood. All receptors come from a female donor with papillary thyroid cancer or a benign thyroid nodule (not recorded which). Some clones in this sample may be carry-over from other donors' samples.

This clone was detected ten times or more. The V call is TRBV12-3 or TRBV12-4, the J call TRBJ1-1; D not resolved. The CDR3 runs 13 residues. V lost 3 bases, J lost 4 bases, and 9 bases lay in between. The CDR3 sequence: CASSFGVSTEAFF. The CDR3 DNA follows: TGTGCCAGCAGTTTCGGGGTTAGCACTGAAGCTTTCTTT.

This clone was observed at least ten times. This chain uses TRBV12-3 or TRBV12-4 with TRBJ1-5, with 7 bases identical to TRBD1. This CDR3 has 15 amino acids. The V and J ends lost 5 bases and 4 bases, in that order; junction bases with no gene match: 8. The CDR3 bases are TGTGCCAGCAGTCTAGACAGGGTCGGGAATCAGCCCCAGCATTTT. Translating gives CASSLDRVGNQPQHF.

In this sample, this clone turned up many times. The chain has TRBV11-2 and TRBJ2-1; 8 nucleotides align to TRBD2. Trimming took 0 bases from V and 5 from J; bases not matched to a gene: 3. The germline CDR1 and CDR2 sequences are SGHAT and FQNNGV. CDR3 length equals 15 residues. CDR3 nucleotides: TGTGCCAGCAGCTTAGAGGCGGGAGGAGACAATGAGCAGTTCTTC. It specifies CASSLEAGGDNEQFF.

In this sample, this clone turned up many times. The V gene is TRBV12-5, the J gene TRBJ2-3; tentative D call: TRBD2 (5 bases). The germline CDR1 and CDR2 sequences are LGHNT and FRNRAP. V was pared by 7 bases and J by 1 base, with 15 bases between. The CDR3 loop spans 15 amino acids. The CDR3 protein is CASVRRQRGTDTQYF. CDR3 nucleotide sequence: TGTGCTAGTGTTCGGAGGCAAAGGGGCACAGATACGCAGTATTTT.

This clone was seen many times. The chain combines TRBV4-3 with TRBJ2-5; a possible D gene is TRBD1 (6 bases). CDR1 and CDR2 (germline): LGHNA, YSLEER. V gave up 5 bases and J gave up 3 bases, with 10 bases separating them. CDR3 length: 13 residues. CDR3 bases: TGCGCCAGCAGCTTCCGGACAGAAGAGACCCAGTACTTC. This gives the protein CASSFRTEETQYF.

This clone has at least ten counts. J is TRBJ2-7 and V is TRBV7-9; TRBD1 is a possible D gene (6 bases). Trimming pared 3 bases from V and 3 bases from J, leaving 9 bases between. This CDR3 is 13 amino acids long. Germline CDR1 and CDR2: SEHNR and FQNEAQ (reference sequence). CDR3 DNA: TGTGCCAGCAGCTTCCAGGGGTTCTACGAGCAGTACTTC. It codes for CASSFQGFYEQYF.

Many counts were recorded for this clone. The V and J genes are TRBV2 and TRBJ1-4; the D gene is possibly TRBD1 (6 bases). CDR1 and CDR2 from the germline V gene are SNHLY and FYNNEI. This CDR3 region has 15 residues. The V end was cut by 6 bases, the J end by 4 bases, with 15 bases between. CDR3 in amino acids: CASRRTEEYNEKLFF. The DNA of the CDR3 is TGTGCCAGCAGGCGGACAGAAGAGTATAATGAAAAACTGTTTTTT.

Concerning this clone: A read error is possible here, since a much larger clone lies one base away. The chain combines TRBV7-2 with TRBJ2-4; D is perhaps TRBD1 (5 bases). Germline V gene sequence: CDR1 SGHTA, CDR2 FQGNSA. The CDR3 has 14 amino acids. CDR3 region: CATSLTANQNIQYF. In nucleotides, the CDR3 is TGTGCCACCAGCCTGACAGCGAACCAAAACATTCAGTACTTC.

This clone was picked up many times. The rearrangement links TRBV20-1 to TRBJ1-6, with a weak D call TRBD1 (6 bases). V lost 3 bases to trimming and J lost 5 bases, with 11 bases between them. The germline gives CDR1 DFQATT, CDR2 SNEGSKA (reference sequence). This CDR3 comprises 14 residues. The CDR3 region has the DNA TGCAGTGCTAGCGACGGGACACATAATTCACCCCTCCACTTT. Its translation is CSASDGTHNSPLHF.

In its sample, this clone was seen many times. The V gene is TRBV19, the J gene TRBJ2-7; D unclear. CDR3 length equals 14 residues. Germline-derived CDR1 and CDR2 are LNHDA and SQIVND (reference sequence). The V end lost 6 bases, the J end lost 0 bases, and 12 bases lay between the germline ends. CDR3 residues: CASSPRASSYEQYF. The CDR3 DNA sequence: TGTGCCAGTAGCCCCCGGGCGAGCTCCTACGAGCAGTACTTC.

This clone showed up many times. This chain connects TRBV30 to TRBJ1-2, with TRBD1 identical over 9 bases. The CDR3 extends over 15 amino acids. After removal of 2 bases from V and 2 bases from J, the junction contained 6 bases not matched to a gene. Per the germline V gene, CDR1 is GTSNPN and CDR2 is SVGIG (reference sequence). The DNA of the CDR3 is TGTGCCTGGAGTTCGCCGGGACAGGGAAACTATGGCTACACCTTC. Its protein is CAWSSPGQGNYGYTF.

Remarks on this clone: A much larger clone lies a single base off, so this may be a read error. The sample holds other DNA sequences that translate to the same CDR3. This sequence joins TRBV25-1 and TRBJ2-5; D is ambiguous. Germline CDR1 MGHDK, CDR2 SYGVNS. The ends were cut back, 4 bases at V and 5 bases at J, with 11 bases in the middle. CDR3 length: 13 amino acids. The CDR3 loop reads CASSALGKETQYF. CDR3 DNA: TGTGCCAGCAGTGCCTTAGGGAAGGAGACCCAGTACTTC.

In this sample, this clone turned up a few times. One base away lies a much larger clone, so this may be a sequencing read error. Other nucleotide sequences in the sample specify the same CDR3. The rearrangement uses TRBV2 and TRBJ1-1; TRBD1 agrees at 7 bases. V shed 4 bases and J 2 bases; nucleotides not matched to a gene: 7. The germline CDR1 and CDR2 sequences are SNHLY and FYNNEI. CDR3 length: 15 amino acids. CDR3 DNA sequence: TGTGCCAGCAGTGTTTACGGGACAGCTAACACTGAAGCTTTCTTT. Protein sequence: CASSVYGTANTEAFF.

This clone has a count of ten or more. The J gene is TRBJ2-2, the V gene TRBV15; 8 bases are shared with TRBD2. After removal of 1 base from V and 6 bases from J, the junction contained 4 bases not matched to a gene. The length of the CDR3 is 15 residues. Germline V CDR1 and CDR2: LNHNV, YYDKDF (reference sequence). The CDR3 sequence: CATSRVPAGAGELFF. CDR3 coding DNA: TGTGCCACCAGCAGAGTGCCAGCGGGGGCCGGGGAGCTGTTTTTT.

The sample holds many counts of this clone. The chain uses TRBV13 and TRBJ2-1; D may correspond to TRBD1 or TRBD2 (5 bases each). The germline CDR1 and CDR2 sequences are PRHDT and FYEKMQ (reference sequence). This CDR3 has 13 residues. V shed 5 bases and J shed 11 bases, with 16 bases lying between them. CDR3 in DNA: TGTGCCAGCAGCCAATCCCGGGACGGACAGCAGTTCTTC. Translating it yields CASSQSRDGQQFF.

The sample holds many counts of this clone. Other DNA sequences in this specimen translate into the identical CDR3. The genes are TRBV6-1 and TRBJ2-1, with TRBD2 identical over 11 bases. CDR1 and CDR2 (germline): MNHNS, SASEGT. CDR3 length equals 15 residues. V shed 5 bases, J shed 4 bases, and the junction held 4 bases outside the gene matches. CDR3 nucleotides: TGTGCCAGCAGTCCGATAGCGGGAGGGTACAATGAGCAGTTCTTC. The encoded protein is CASSPIAGGYNEQFF.

Many counts were recorded for this clone. The CDR3 loop reads CSVEDRRPSNYGYTF. The CDR3 DNA is TGCAGCGTTGAAGATCGTAGACCATCTAACTATGGCTACACCTTC. This rearrangement joins TRBV29-1 to TRBJ1-2; no definite D call. CDR3 length: 15 amino acids. The ends were cut back, 0 bases at V and 0 bases at J, with 11 bases in the middle. Germline CDR1 SQVTM, CDR2 ANQGSEA.

With respect to this clone: This may come from a read error, since a much larger clone is one base off. CDR3: CASSGSLKETQYF. For the CDR3, the DNA is TGCGCCAGCAGCGGGAGTTTAAAAGAGACCCAGTACTTC. The chain recombines TRBV4-3 with TRBJ2-5; perhaps TRBD2 as D (5 bases). The CDR3 runs 13 residues. Germline loops: CDR1 LGHNA, CDR2 YSLEER. Trimming took 5 bases from V and 3 from J, leaving 10 bases between them.

This clone was seen repeatedly, ten times or more. The rearrangement links TRBV20-1 to TRBJ1-2; D ambiguous. The CDR3 is 11 residues long. Deletions cut 6 bases from V and 3 bases from J, with 8 bases between. From germline, CDR1 is DFQATT and CDR2 SNEGSKA (reference sequence). CDR3 nucleotide sequence: TGCAGTGCCCCGGCGCACTATGGCTACACCTTC. This encodes CSAPAHYGYTF.

This clone has a handful of counts. This may stem from a read error, because a much larger clone lies one nucleotide away. This chain joins TRBV24-1 and TRBJ2-5, with TRBD2 matching 9 bases. There are 14 residues in the CDR3. Germline CDR1 and CDR2: KGHDR and SFDVKD. CDR3 region: CATRGTSPKENQYF. The CDR3, as DNA: TGTGCCACCAGAGGGACTAGCCCGAAAGAGAACCAGTACTTC.

This clone was recorded many times. This sequence joins TRBV3-1 and TRBJ2-5; 7 bases align to TRBD2. This CDR3 is 14 amino acids long. The germline gives CDR1 LGHDT, CDR2 YNNKEL (reference sequence). The ends lost 4 bases at V and 4 bases at J; junction bases unmatched: 6. In DNA, the CDR3 is TGTGCCAGCAGCCCTCTAGCGGAAAGAGAGACCCAGTACTTC. This codes for CASSPLAERETQYF.

This clone has at least ten counts. For the CDR3, the DNA is TGTGCCAGCACCTTGGGGCAGTTCAATGAGCAGTTCTTC. It yields the protein CASTLGQFNEQFF. This chain connects TRBV7-9 to TRBJ2-1, with a weak D call TRBD1 (5 bases). The CDR3 runs 13 residues. The V end was cut by 7 bases, the J end by 6 bases, with 13 bases between. Looked up from germline, CDR1 is SEHNR and CDR2 is FQNEAQ (reference sequence).

This clone was observed at least ten times. The V and J genes are TRBV5-5 and TRBJ2-1, with TRBD2 as a possible D gene (5 bases). Trimming left V 0 bases short and J 8 bases short, with 12 bases between. Germline V gives CDR1 SGHKS, CDR2 YYEKEE (reference sequence). The CDR3 has 14 residues. The CDR3 DNA is TGTGCCAGCAGCTTGGCCGGGGTCATATATGAGCAGTTCTTC. Translated, it gives CASSLAGVIYEQFF.

About this clone itself: A read error is possible here, since a much larger clone lies one base away. This chain connects TRBV29-1 to TRBJ1-2; possible D gene TRBD1, 5 bases. The V and J ends lost 6 bases and 2 bases respectively, with 10 bases between them. Germline V CDR1 and CDR2: SQVTM, ANQGSEA. CDR3 length: 12 residues. The CDR3 loop reads CSVWTWNYGYTF. The DNA for the CDR3 is TGCAGCGTCTGGACATGGAACTATGGCTACACCTTC.

The sample holds many counts of this clone. This chain joins TRBV5-4 and TRBJ1-1, with 8 bases matching TRBD1. Germline-derived CDR1 and CDR2 are SGHNT and YYREEE (reference sequence). Unmatched junction bases numbered 6, after V lost 5 bases and J lost 6 bases. The CDR3 loop spans 13 amino acids. CDR3: CASRPGTGPEAFF. In nucleotides, the CDR3 is TGTGCCAGCAGACCCGGGACAGGCCCTGAAGCTTTCTTT.

This clone was seen at least ten times. The rearrangement links TRBV27 to TRBJ2-5, with a weak D call TRBD2 (6 bases). CDR3 size: 13 residues. Trimming took 6 bases from V and 5 from J, leaving 13 bases between them. Germline V gene lookup returns CDR1 MNHEY and CDR2 SMNVEV (reference sequence). The CDR3 sequence: CASRAVGGETQYF. CDR3 nucleotides: TGTGCCAGCAGGGCAGTAGGAGGGGAGACCCAGTACTTC.

This clone came up many times. V usage is TRBV6-1 and J usage is TRBJ2-1, with 9 bases lining up with TRBD2. Germline lookup yields CDR1 MNHNS and CDR2 SASEGT. The CDR3 length is 14 residues. The junction had 4 bases not matched to a gene; V was cut back by 2 bases and J by 8 bases. The CDR3 DNA reads TGTGCCAGCAGTGAATTTCGACTAGCGGATGAGCAGTTCTTC. Translated, it gives CASSEFRLADEQFF.

This rearrangement joins TRBV5-1 to TRBJ2-3, with 7 bases fitting TRBD1. Germline-derived CDR1 and CDR2 are SGHRS and YFSETQ. The V segment lost 5 bases and the J segment 3 bases; nucleotides outside the gene matches: 6. This CDR3 comprises 14 residues. In nucleotides, the CDR3 is TGCGCCAGCAGAAAAACAGGGGCGACAGATACGCAGTATTTT. Protein product: CASRKTGATDTQYF.

Comment on this clone: One junction end does not reproduce the germline sequence, and a read error may be involved. V and J are TRBV4-1 and TRBJ1-2, with D possibly TRBD1 on 6 matching bases. CDR3 length: 14 residues. Germline-derived CDR1 and CDR2 are MGHRA and YSYEKL. The CDR3: CASSQVGRGWGCTF. CDR3 DNA: TGCGCCAGCAGCCAAGTGGGCAGGGGATGGGGCTGCACCTTC.

This clone showed up many times. The chain recombines TRBV6-1 with TRBJ1-2; 7 bases line up with TRBD1. Germline V gene lookup returns CDR1 MNHNS and CDR2 SASEGT. This CDR3 is 15 amino acids long. The J segment lost 8 bases and the V segment lost 5 bases, leaving 14 bases of the junction unmatched. The CDR3 sequence: CASSPTGTMSLGYTF. The CDR3 region has the DNA TGTGCCAGCAGTCCGACAGGGACTATGTCTTTAGGCTACACCTTC.

About this clone itself: A junction boundary mismatches the germline segment, possibly from a read error. The genes are TRBV4-1 and TRBJ2-1, with a weak D call TRBD2 (5 bases). The CDR3 sequence is 15 residues long. CDR1 and CDR2 (germline): MGHRA, YSYEKL. The CDR3 loop reads CASIQEPRARDEQFF. DNA for the CDR3: TGCGCCAGCATCCAAGAACCGAGGGCTAGGGATGAGCAGTTCTTC.

This clone came up many times. The chain has TRBV2 and TRBJ1-1; TRBD1 is a possible D gene (5 bases). The V end was cut by 4 bases, the J end by 4 bases, with 16 bases between. CDR1 SNHLY and CDR2 FYNNEI come from the germline V gene. The CDR3 totals 15 residues. The CDR3 sequence: CASSGSGGVGTEAFF. In DNA form, the CDR3 reads TGTGCCAGCAGTGGGTCGGGGGGGGTGGGCACTGAAGCTTTCTTT.